Listed below are T cell receptor beta chains from one sample, sequenced in a study of cytomegalovirus exposure and HLA in healthy donors. Profiled with immunoSEQ multiplex PCR; TCRdb holds only in-frame clones, not every one. The sample has more than 90,000 clones, under 85% seen once. Sequenced input: PBMCs. The receptor set was obtained from a woman in her thirties or forties in good health and CMV-seronegative. Each CDR3 is given with its conserved first and last residue. The order of the fields is D gene, clone size, J gene, V gene, CDR3 DNA, CDR3 protein. D genes are given only for firm matches. Expanded clones get a size class; other rows say once, few or many, or leave the size out.

TRBD2	-	TRBJ2-5	TRBV2	TGTGCCAGCAGTGAAATCGAGCGGGGGGACCAAGAGACCCAGTACTTC	CASSEIERGDQETQYF
-	-	TRBJ2-5	TRBV19	TGTGCCAGTAGTGGCACAGGGACCCAGTACTTC	CASSGTGTQYF
TRBD2	-	TRBJ2-7	TRBV15	TGTGCCACCAGCAGGACTATGGGGGGAGGGTTCAACGAGCAGTACTTC	CATSRTMGGGFNEQYF
TRBD2	-	TRBJ2-1	TRBV7-6	TGTGCCAGCAGCATAGCGGGGAGCTCCTACAATGAGCAGTTCTTC	CASSIAGSSYNEQFF
TRBD2	-	TRBJ2-1	TRBV6-7	TGTGCCAGCAGATTGGCGGGAGTTCGTGAGCAGTTCTTC	CASRLAGVREQFF
-	-	TRBJ2-6	TRBV7-3	TGTGCCAGCAGCACGGGGTCAGGGGCCAACGTCCTGACTTTC	CASSTGSGANVLTF
-	-	TRBJ1-5	TRBV5-1	TGCGCCAGCAGCTCCGTATCCAATCAGCCCCAGCATTTT	CASSSVSNQPQHF
TRBD2	few	TRBJ2-7	TRBV30	TGTGCCTGGAGCTCACTAGCGGGGGGTTACGAGCAGTACTTC	CAWSSLAGGYEQYF
-	-	TRBJ1-1	TRBV18	TGTGCCAGCTCACCCCCCCCCGACACTGAAGCTTTCTTT	CASSPPPDTEAFF
TRBD2	-	TRBJ2-7	TRBV7-9	TGTGCCAGCAGCCCCGCAACGGGACTAGCGGGGGTCTACGAGCAGTACTTC	CASSPATGLAGVYEQYF
-	-	TRBJ2-5	TRBV5-1	TGCGCCAGCAGCTCCGGGTTAGCAGAACAAGAGACCCAGTACTTC	CASSSGLAEQETQYF
-	-	TRBJ1-4	TRBV14	TGTGCCAGCAGCCTCGGGTTCGCAACTAATGAAAAACTGTTTTTT	CASSLGFATNEKLFF
TRBD2	-	TRBJ2-3	TRBV6-5	TGTGCCATTTCAGATAGCGGGAGCCCCACAGATACGCAGTATTTT	CAISDSGSPTDTQYF
-	-	TRBJ1-1	TRBV6-6	TGTGCCAGCAGTTACTCCCGGGGAGCTGGTTTCACTGAAGCTTTCTTT	CASSYSRGAGFTEAFF
TRBD1	-	TRBJ2-7	TRBV7-9	TGTGCCACCTCTACCGGGACAGGGTCCTACGAGCAGTACTTC	CATSTGTGSYEQYF
-	-	TRBJ2-5	TRBV19	TGTGCCAGTACCGTGACAGGAGGAGAGACCCAGTACTTC	CASTVTGGETQYF
-	-	TRBJ1-3	TRBV11-2	TGTGCCAGCAGCTTAGGATTGGTGTCAGGGCGCTCTGGAAACACCATATATTTT	CASSLGLVSGRSGNTIYF
TRBD1	-	TRBJ1-2	TRBV5-4	TGTGCCAGCAGCCTGGTGACAGGGGGAAACTATGGCTACACCTTC	CASSLVTGGNYGYTF
-	-	TRBJ2-7	TRBV7-9	TGTGCCAGCAGCTTCTCGGCGGGTTACTACGAGCAGTACTTC	CASSFSAGYYEQYF
TRBD2	-	TRBJ2-7	TRBV6-5	TGTGCCAGCAGCCGGACTAGCGGCCCCTACGAGCAGTACTTC	CASSRTSGPYEQYF
-	-	TRBJ2-7	TRBV18	TGTGCCAGCTCACCAAGCGGTCCGGGAGCTTCCTACGAGCAGTACTTC	CASSPSGPGASYEQYF
TRBD2	-	TRBJ2-2	TRBV5-1	TGCGCCAGCAGCGAAGCGGGAGGGAACGCCGGGGAGCTGTTTTTT	CASSEAGGNAGELFF
-	few	TRBJ2-3	TRBV27	TGTGCCAGCAGTTTAGCGGCAGAAACTAGCACAGATACGCAGTATTTT	CASSLAAETSTDTQYF
-	-	TRBJ2-5	TRBV9	TGTGCCAGCAGCGTAGGGTGGGGGGGCGGAGAGACCCAGTACTTC	CASSVGWGGGETQYF
TRBD1	once	TRBJ2-7	TRBV20-1	TGCAGTGTTTGGAGACAGGGTAAGGAGTACTTC	CSVWRQGKEYF
TRBD2	-	TRBJ2-3	TRBV5-1	TGCGCCAGCAGCACTCATAGCGGGGGGACCACAGATACGCAGTATTTT	CASSTHSGGTTDTQYF
-	once	TRBJ2-3	TRBV27	TGTGCCAGCAGTGGCGGGGTCGATACGCAGTATTTT	CASSGGVDTQYF
TRBD1	-	TRBJ1-3	TRBV2	TGTGCCACCGCGACAGGGGAAGCTGGAAACACCATATATTTT	CATATGEAGNTIYF
TRBD1	-	TRBJ2-2	TRBV10-3	TGTGCCATCAGCCGGGACAGGGATATAGGGGAGCTGTTTTTT	CAISRDRDIGELFF
-	-	TRBJ2-1	TRBV5-8	TGTGCCAGCAGCCATCATCTGCGGGATAATGAGCAGTTCTTC	CASSHHLRDNEQFF
TRBD2	-	TRBJ2-5	TRBV6-5	TGTGCCAGCAGTTACTCTCGGGGGGGCGGGGAGACCCAGTACTTC	CASSYSRGGGETQYF
TRBD1	few	TRBJ2-1	TRBV7-3	TGTGCCAGCAGCTTGGGACAGGGGGCAAATGAGCAGTTCTTC	CASSLGQGANEQFF
-	few	TRBJ1-5	TRBV5-1	TGCGCCAGCAGCTTGGACGGGGATCAGCCCCAGCATTTT	CASSLDGDQPQHF
-	-	TRBJ2-5	TRBV18	TGTGCCAGCTCACCACGGGCAGAAGAGACCCAGTACTTC	CASSPRAEETQYF
TRBD1	-	TRBJ2-7	TRBV18	TGTGCCAGCTCACCACCGGGACAGGGCTACGAGCAGTACTTC	CASSPPGQGYEQYF